The 15 T cell receptor beta chains reported below all come from one sample, sequenced in a study of vaccination and CD4 T cells after COVID-19. Treatment meaning: approximately 9-day PBMC culture with coronavirus spike peptide pools or control peptides (ViraFEST assay). These TCRs' antigens remain unknown. Sequenced with the Oncomine TCR Beta short-read assay was DNA taken from cultured CD4+ T cells. TCRdb analysed the PCR reads with MiXCR anew, one entry per CDR3 protein. The data contain roughly 15,000 distinct CDR3 sequences, approximately 58% of them singletons. Sequencing used CD4+ T cells from blood, cultured in vitro. The receptors come from a human donor who had recovered from COVID-19.

V is TRBV12-3 or TRBV12-4 and J is TRBJ1-5; the D gene is possibly TRBD1 (5 bases). The CDR3 extends over 12 amino acids. Trimming left V 4 bases short and J 10 bases short, with 11 bases between. The DNA for the CDR3 is TGTGCCAGCAGTTCCGACAGCCAACCCCAGCATTTT. This translates into CASSSDSQPQHF.

The chain links TRBV19 to TRBJ2-3; 15 nucleotides line up with TRBD2. The J segment lost 2 bases and the V segment lost 3 bases, leaving 15 bases of the junction unmatched. Per the germline V gene, CDR1 is LNHDA and CDR2 is SQIVND (reference sequence). The CDR3 has 21 residues. The CDR3 reads CASSIGLGLAGGPFYTDTQYF. Here the CDR3 DNA reads TGTGCCAGTAGTATCGGGTTAGGACTAGCGGGAGGGCCTTTCTACACAGATACGCAGTATTTT.

A few counts support this clonotype. The rearrangement links TRBV7-2 to TRBJ1-1; D is possibly TRBD1 (5 bases). There are 15 residues in the CDR3. Trimming pared 1 base from V and 0 bases from J, leaving 9 bases between. The germline CDR1 and CDR2 sequences are SGHTA and FQGNSA. The CDR3 loop is CASSLVTGLNTEAFF. As DNA, the CDR3 is TGTGCCAGCAGCTTAGTCACGGGACTGAACACTGAAGCTTTCTTT.

The chain employs TRBV7-2 and TRBJ1-2; TRBD1 aligns across 8 bases. CDR3 length: 16 amino acids. V gave up 4 bases and J gave up 4 bases; unmatched junction bases: 11. CDR1 and CDR2 from the germline V gene are SGHTA and FQGNSA. The CDR3 nucleotides are TGTGCCAGCAGCTCCTCCCGGAGTCAGGGGGCCTATGGCTACACCTTC. Protein product: CASSSSRSQGAYGYTF.

This clonotype was recorded a few times. The gene calls are TRBV19 and TRBJ2-3; 12 bases are a match to TRBD2. V gave up 5 bases and J gave up 2 bases; unmatched junction bases: 5. This CDR3 has 16 residues. The germline CDR1 and CDR2 sequences are LNHDA and SQIVND (reference sequence). The CDR3, as DNA: TGTGCCAGTAGTTTCCGGACTAGCGGGACCACAGATACGCAGTATTTT. Translation: CASSFRTSGTTDTQYF.

The rearrangement joins TRBV20-1 to TRBJ1-1; D might be TRBD1 (5 bases). CDR1 DFQATT and CDR2 SNEGSKA come from the germline V gene (reference sequence). The CDR3 length is 14 residues. The V gene lost 3 bases and the J gene lost 5 bases, with 16 bases spanning the gap. Here the CDR3 reads CSARSGPPGTEAFF. CDR3 sequence (DNA): TGCAGTGCTAGGTCTGGACCCCCAGGGACTGAAGCTTTCTTT.

This chain joins TRBV14 and TRBJ2-3, with D perhaps TRBD2 (6 bases). V lost 5 bases, J lost 8 bases, and 14 bases lay in between. The CDR3 has 13 residues. CDR1 is SGHDN, CDR2 FVKESK, per germline. The CDR3: CASSGTGVSTQYF. The CDR3, as DNA: TGTGCCAGCAGCGGGACGGGAGTAAGTACGCAGTATTTT. Together with reference TRBV14 and TRBJ2-3, the CDR3 gives the full variable domain: EAGVTQFPSHSVIEKGQTVTLRCDPISGHDNLYWYRRVMGKEIKFLLHFVKESKQDESGMPNNRFLAERTGGTYSTLKVQPAELEDSGVYFCASSGTGVSTQYFGPGTRLTVL.

The CDR3 reads CASRLAGQETQYF. The CDR3 DNA sequence: TGTGCCAGCAGGCTAGCGGGGCAAGAGACCCAGTACTTC. This rearrangement joins TRBV6-1 to TRBJ2-5; TRBD2 agrees at 9 bases. The germline V gene encodes CDR1 MNHNS and CDR2 SASEGT. The length of the CDR3 is 13 residues. V gave up 6 bases and J gave up 2 bases; unmatched junction bases: 1.

The V and J genes are TRBV28 and TRBJ2-1, with unresolved D. The V gene's germline CDR1 is MDHEN and CDR2 SYDVKM. CDR3 size: 14 residues. V was clipped by 3 bases and J by 9 bases, with 15 bases between them. The CDR3 nucleotides read TGTGCCAGCAGTTTCGAACTTGGACGTCGTGAGCAGTTCTTC. Its translation is CASSFELGRREQFF.

The chain has TRBV12-3 or TRBV12-4 and TRBJ2-5, with D tentatively TRBD1 or TRBD2 (5 bases each). The CDR3 sequence is 15 residues long. V was pared by 3 bases and J by 5 bases, with 16 bases between. The CDR3, as DNA: TGTGCCAGCAGTTTGGGACCCCCACTTCGGGAGACCCAGTACTTC. Its protein is CASSLGPPLRETQYF.

The V call is TRBV29-1, the J call TRBJ2-2; TRBD1 matches 8 bases. This CDR3 region has 17 residues. Looked up from germline, CDR1 is SQVTM and CDR2 is ANQGSEA. The J segment lost 4 bases and the V segment lost 7 bases, leaving 17 bases of the junction unmatched. The CDR3 DNA follows: TGCAGCGCCGCCAATCAAGGACAGGGTAAAGGCACCGGGGAGCTGTTTTTT. Its translation is CSAANQGQGKGTGELFF.

The rearrangement links TRBV6-5 to TRBJ2-5, with 12 bases identical to TRBD2. Per the germline V gene, CDR1 is MNHEY and CDR2 is SVGAGI. The CDR3 sequence is 16 residues long. The trim removed 4 bases at V and 1 base at J, leaving 4 bases unmatched. CDR3 sequence: CASSFPSGGAQETQYF. The DNA of the CDR3 is TGTGCCAGCAGTTTCCCTAGCGGGGGGGCCCAAGAGACCCAGTACTTC.

The chain is built from TRBV24-1 and TRBJ2-5; 8 bases align to TRBD1. Germline lookup yields CDR1 KGHDR and CDR2 SFDVKD. Trimming at V came to 2 bases and at J to 5 bases, leaving 12 bases not matched to a gene. The CDR3 is 17 residues long. The CDR3 DNA reads TGTGCCACCAGTGATTCCACAGGGGGAGGCGGTTTGGAGACCCAGTACTTC. It translates to CATSDSTGGGGLETQYF.

The chain links TRBV7-8 to TRBJ2-2, with D possibly TRBD1 on 5 matching bases. The CDR3 loop spans 14 amino acids. Germline V gene data show CDR1 as SGHVS and CDR2 as FQNEAQ. V was cut by 0 bases and J by 7 bases, with 9 bases left in between. In DNA form, the CDR3 reads TGTGCCAGCAGCTTAGCCAGGGTAATCGGGGAGCTGTTTTTT. It codes for CASSLARVIGELFF.

The chain is built from TRBV5-4 and TRBJ1-1; the D gene is possibly TRBD1 (5 bases). The germline V gene has CDR1 SGHNT and CDR2 YYREEE (reference sequence). Trimming took off 4 bases at V and 3 bases at J, with 16 bases between the two ends. This CDR3 has 15 amino acids. In DNA, the CDR3 is TGTGCCAGCAGCCCAAGAGGGCAGGGAGACACTGAAGCTTTCTTT. Translation: CASSPRGQGDTEAFF.